The rows below give T cell receptor beta chains drawn from one sample of a study of OX40 agonist ivuxolimab in advanced cancers. The table came from immunoSEQ multiplex PCR; TCRdb's copy has only in-frame clones and leaves some out. This sample has tens of thousands of clones, with 70% to 90% found just once. The source was CD4+ or CD8+ T cells sorted from blood, collected in a trial of the OX40 agonist ivuxolimab. Receptor source: an adult with an advanced solid tumor such as melanoma, head and neck, liver or kidney cancer. Each CDR3 is given with its conserved first and last residue. A D gene is named only where the DNA matches it firmly. Part of the rows lack a size; the others show once, few, many or a class for expanded clones.

clone_size cdr3_length j_call d_call v_call cdr3_nt cdr3_aa
NA 15 TRBJ2-1 TRBD2 TRBV7-3 TGTGCCAGCAGCTTAAAACTAGCGGGAGGGAATGAGCAGTTCTTC CASSLKLAGGNEQFF
NA 15 TRBJ2-1 TRBD2 TRBV5-1 TGCGCCAGCAGCTTAGCGGGAACCGCCTACAATGAGCAGTTCTTC CASSLAGTAYNEQFF
NA 14 TRBJ2-3 TRBD2 TRBV30 TGTGCCTGGAAAGTAGCGGGAGGGCGAGATACGCAGTATTTT CAWKVAGGRDTQYF
once 11 TRBJ2-1 NA TRBV30 TGTGCCTGGAGTGTGGGTGGTGAGCAGTTCTTC CAWSVGGEQFF
NA 14 TRBJ2-1 NA TRBV2 TGTGCCAGCAGTACAAGCGGGCCTAACAATGAGCAGTTCTTC CASSTSGPNNEQFF
NA 13 TRBJ2-5 NA TRBV7-6 TGTGCCAGCAGCTTAGCCGCGGGGGAGACCCAGTACTTC CASSLAAGETQYF
NA 15 TRBJ2-5 TRBD1 TRBV2 TGTGCCAGCAGTGAGGGACAGGGACCTGGAGAGACCCAGTACTTC CASSEGQGPGETQYF
NA 12 TRBJ1-2 TRBD1 TRBV5-6 TGTGCCAGCAGCACCGATACAGGGGGACTCACCTTC CASSTDTGGLTF
NA 13 TRBJ2-1 NA TRBV19 TGTGCCAGTAGTAAATGGACCATCAATGAGCAGTTCTTC CASSKWTINEQFF
NA 11 TRBJ2-1 NA TRBV30 TGTGCCTGGAGACGAGCCAATGAGCAGTTCTTC CAWRRANEQFF
NA 12 TRBJ2-5 NA TRBV10-2 TGCGCCAGCAGCCACAGGGAAGAGACCCAGTACTTC CASSHREETQYF
NA 14 TRBJ2-2 TRBD2 TRBV28 TGTGCCAGCAGGGGGGGGGTGTCCACCGGGGAGCTGTTTTTT CASRGGVSTGELFF
NA 15 TRBJ2-1 TRBD2 TRBV27 TGTGCCAGCAGTACCAATAGCGGGAGGGGCAATGAGCAGTTCTTC CASSTNSGRGNEQFF
once 15 TRBJ2-5 TRBD2 TRBV15 TGTGCCACCAGCAGAGATACGGGAGGGATAGAGACCCAGTACTTC CATSRDTGGIETQYF
NA 13 TRBJ1-5 TRBD1 TRBV19 TGTGCCAGTAGTACCCTGACAGGGATGCCCCAGCATTTT CASSTLTGMPQHF
NA 13 TRBJ2-7 NA TRBV5-1 TGCGCCAGCAGCTTGGCCGAGACCTACGAGCAGTACTTC CASSLAETYEQYF
NA 14 TRBJ2-7 NA TRBV27 TGTGCCAGCATACAGAATCAGAGCTCCTACGAGCAGTACTTC CASIQNQSSYEQYF
NA 15 TRBJ2-5 NA TRBV5-1 TGCGCCAGCAGCCCAGGGTGGGTATCCGAAGAGACCCAGTACTTC CASSPGWVSEETQYF
NA 15 TRBJ2-1 TRBD1 TRBV19 TGTGCCAGTAGTATTTACGGACAGGGGGCATGGGAGCAGTTCTTC CASSIYGQGAWEQFF
NA 10 TRBJ2-1 TRBD1 TRBV20-1 TGCAGCTCTCTCAGGGGGGAGCAGTTCTTC CSSLRGEQFF
NA 16 TRBJ2-2 TRBD2 TRBV7-8 TGTGCCAGCAGCCCCCGCCAGCGGGGCAACACCGGGGAGCTGTTTTTT CASSPRQRGNTGELFF
few 14 TRBJ1-5 NA TRBV28 TGTGCCAGCAGTTTGCTGGGGAGCAATCAGCCCCAGCATTTT CASSLLGSNQPQHF
NA 14 TRBJ2-2 NA TRBV25-1 TGTGCCAGCAGTAAGGGATCGAACACCGGGGAGCTGTTTTTT CASSKGSNTGELFF
NA 15 TRBJ1-5 NA TRBV6-4 TGTGCCAGCAGGGTGGGACTCCTCAGCAATCAGCCCCAGCATTTT CASRVGLLSNQPQHF
NA 16 TRBJ2-2 TRBD1 TRBV28 TGTGCCAGCAGCCCAAGGGGACAGCTGAACACCGGGGAGCTGTTTTTT CASSPRGQLNTGELFF
NA 15 TRBJ2-1 NA TRBV5-4 TGTGCCAGCAGCTTGTTTCCAGGTAAAAACAATGAGCAGTTCTTC CASSLFPGKNNEQFF
NA 18 TRBJ2-5 TRBD2 TRBV5-1 TGCGCCAGCAGCTCCGGACTAGCGGGAGGGCCTTTAAGTGAGACCCAGTACTTC CASSSGLAGGPLSETQYF
NA 13 TRBJ2-6 NA TRBV5-8 TGTGCCTTCAGGGTTACGGGGGCCAACGTCCTGACTTTC CAFRVTGANVLTF
NA 13 TRBJ1-2 NA TRBV7-3 TGTGCCAGCAGCGTCACAGGTCGGGAGGGCTACACCTTC CASSVTGREGYTF
NA 15 TRBJ2-7 TRBD1 TRBV5-1 TGCGCCAGCAGCACCCGGGGACAGGTACCCTACGAGCAGTACTTC CASSTRGQVPYEQYF
NA 13 TRBJ2-7 TRBD2 TRBV6-6 TGTGCCAGCAGTTACGAACTAGCGGGCGAGCAGTACTTC CASSYELAGEQYF
NA 14 TRBJ2-7 TRBD2 TRBV10-3 TGTGCCATCAGCAAGACTAGCGGGAGCTACGAGCAGTACTTC CAISKTSGSYEQYF
NA 15 TRBJ1-3 TRBD1 TRBV6-5 TGTGCCAGCAGTTCGCCTGGGACAGGGATAAACACCATATATTTT CASSSPGTGINTIYF
NA 14 TRBJ1-2 NA TRBV5-6 TGTGCCAGCAGCGGGGGACAATTTAACTATGGCTACACCTTC CASSGGQFNYGYTF
NA 11 TRBJ2-7 NA TRBV30 TGTGCCTGGAGGTACGGGGGAGAGCAGTACTTC CAWRYGGEQYF
NA 14 TRBJ1-2 NA TRBV30 TGTGCCTGGAGAATAAAGGGGTATCTCTATGGCTACACCTTC CAWRIKGYLYGYTF
NA 15 TRBJ2-3 TRBD2 TRBV10-3 TGTGCCATCAGTCAGACTAGCGGGAACACAGATACGCAGTATTTT CAISQTSGNTDTQYF
once 14 TRBJ1-4 TRBD1 TRBV2 TGTGCCAGCGGAAGGACAGGGGGCATGGAAAAACTGTTTTTT CASGRTGGMEKLFF
NA 13 TRBJ1-1 NA TRBV5-1 TGCGCCAGCAGCTTGCCCGGGGGGCTCGAAGCTTTCTTT CASSLPGGLEAFF
NA 15 TRBJ2-1 NA TRBV5-4 TGTGCCAGCAGAAGGGACTACCAGGGGAACAATGAGCAGTTCTTC CASRRDYQGNNEQFF
NA 12 TRBJ2-7 TRBD2 TRBV30 TGTGCCTCTCAAACCACGGGGGGGGGTGAGTACTTC CASQTTGGGEYF
NA 12 TRBJ2-5 NA TRBV19 TGTGCCAGTGGGACTGGAACGGGGACCCAGTACTTC CASGTGTGTQYF
NA 16 TRBJ2-2 NA TRBV29-1 TGCAGCGTTGTCACGTTACCACAGGGAAACACCGGGGAGCTGTTTTTT CSVVTLPQGNTGELFF
NA 17 TRBJ2-5 TRBD2 TRBV4-2 TGTGCCAGCAGCCAAGATCCGGGACTAGCGGGGGCCCAGACCCAGTACTTC CASSQDPGLAGAQTQYF
NA 16 TRBJ2-7 TRBD2 TRBV5-4 TGTGCCAGCAGCCAAGGGACTAGCGGGAGGTTAAACGAGCAGTACTTC CASSQGTSGRLNEQYF
NA 14 TRBJ2-7 TRBD2 TRBV2 TGTGCCAGCATCGGTGGACTAGCGTTATACGAGCAGTACTTC CASIGGLALYEQYF
NA 15 TRBJ2-3 NA TRBV2 TGTGCCAGCAGTGAAGGGGCTACCCCGACAGATACGCAGTATTTT CASSEGATPTDTQYF
NA 17 TRBJ1-6 TRBD1 TRBV28 TGTGCCAGCAGGCCAAGACAGGGCCCTATCTATAATTCACCCCTCCACTTT CASRPRQGPIYNSPLHF
NA 14 TRBJ2-5 NA TRBV5-1 TGCGCCAGCAGCTTGGGACTACCGGGAGAGACCCAGTACTTC CASSLGLPGETQYF
NA 13 TRBJ2-5 NA TRBV2 TGTGCCAGCAGGTTAAGCACCCAAGAGACCCAGTACTTC CASRLSTQETQYF
NA 15 TRBJ2-1 TRBD2 TRBV7-9 TGTGCCAGCAGCTTTAGCGGGACCTCCTACAATGAGCAGTTCTTC CASSFSGTSYNEQFF
once 15 TRBJ2-5 NA TRBV18 TGTGCCAGCTCACCCTTGGACACGTTGTATGAGACCCAGTACTTC CASSPLDTLYETQYF
NA 13 TRBJ2-5 NA TRBV18 TGTGCCAGCTCACCAGCGTTCGGCGAGACCCAGTACTTC CASSPAFGETQYF
NA 13 TRBJ1-2 NA TRBV15 TGTGCCACCAGCAGAGATCGGAGTGGGGGCTACACCTTC CATSRDRSGGYTF
few 14 TRBJ2-7 TRBD2 TRBV7-8 TGTGCCAGCAGCTCCGCTAGCGGATCCTACGAGCAGTACTTC CASSSASGSYEQYF
NA 15 TRBJ1-3 NA TRBV28 TGTGCCAGCAGTTTCCTAGGGGGGCGCCGGAGGACCATATATTTT CASSFLGGRRRTIYF
NA 16 TRBJ1-1 TRBD1 TRBV11-2 TGTGCCAGCAGCTTAGAGTCGACAGGGGTTACCGGTGAAGCTTTCTTT CASSLESTGVTGEAFF